The 9 T cell receptor beta chains below all came from one sample that was sequenced in a study of blood T cell repertoires in COVID-19. Some clones are missing from TCRdb's copy, which holds only in-frame ones; the method was immunoSEQ multiplex PCR. The repertoire holds under 300,000 clones, roughly 85% seen once, with about 3.2% in the top ten. The sequencing sample was made of peripheral blood. These TCRs come from a woman aged 18-29 years with acute or convalescent COVID-19.

This chain links TRBV20-1 with TRBJ1-2; TRBD1 agrees at 12 bases. V lost 3 bases to trimming and J lost 7 bases; unmatched junction nucleotides: 12. Germline V CDR1 and CDR2: DFQATT, SNEGSKA (reference sequence). The CDR3 loop spans 16 amino acids. CDR3 protein: CSASHFEGTGGIGYTF. In nucleotides, the CDR3 is TGCAGTGCTAGTCATTTTGAGGGGACAGGGGGCATTGGCTACACCTTC.

The chain combines TRBV6-5 with TRBJ2-5, with D possibly matching TRBD2 (6 bases). This CDR3 has 15 amino acids. Germline lookup yields CDR1 MNHEY and CDR2 SVGAGI. V was shortened by 2 bases and J by 1 base, with 11 bases between the two germline ends. CDR3 sequence: CASSYAQRVQETQYF. CDR3 nucleotides: TGTGCCAGCAGTTACGCGCAGCGGGTCCAAGAGACCCAGTACTTC.

The V call is TRBV3-1 (or the pseudogene TRBV3-2), the J call TRBJ2-7; TRBD2 aligns across 10 bases. With V trimmed by 0 bases and J by 2 bases, 25 bases remained unmatched. Germline CDR1 LGHDT, CDR2 YNNKEL (reference sequence). The length of the CDR3 is 23 residues. The CDR3 protein is CASSQDGDQTSGKTGVKTYEQYF. Here the CDR3 DNA reads TGTGCCAGCAGCCAAGATGGGGATCAAACTAGCGGGAAAACCGGGGTCAAAACCTACGAGCAGTACTTC.

The rearrangement links TRBV7-9 to TRBJ1-3, with 8 bases lining up with TRBD1. Unmatched junction bases numbered 5, after V lost 5 bases and J lost 5 bases. Germline loops: CDR1 SEHNR, CDR2 FQNEAQ (reference sequence). The CDR3 contains 14 residues. DNA for the CDR3: TGTGCCAGCAGCCACCGGACAGGGAGAAACACCATATATTTT. Its protein is CASSHRTGRNTIYF.

This chain uses TRBV6-5 with TRBJ2-2; D is uncertain. The CDR3 extends over 13 amino acids. The V gene's germline CDR1 is MNHEY and CDR2 SVGAGI. Trimming cost V 0 bases and J 4 bases, with 3 bases left between them. In nucleotides, the CDR3 is TGTGCCAGCAGTTACTCGAGCACCGGGGAGCTGTTTTTT. Amino acid sequence: CASSYSSTGELFF.

The V gene is TRBV9, the J gene TRBJ2-2, with 11 bases identical to TRBD2. J lost 5 bases, V lost 0 bases, and 27 bases had no gene match. The CDR3 loop spans 24 amino acids. Looked up from germline, CDR1 is SGDLS and CDR2 is YYNGEE. The CDR3 sequence: CASSVGPGQKGERGTSGHTGELFF. The CDR3 DNA is TGTGCCAGCAGCGTAGGGCCCGGACAGAAAGGGGAAAGGGGGACTAGCGGCCATACCGGGGAGCTGTTTTTT. Full variable domain (missing parts from reference TRBV9 and TRBJ2-2): DSGVTQTPKHLITATGQRVTLRCSPRSGDLSVYWYQQSLDQGLQFLIQYYNGEERAKGNILERFSAQQFPDLHSELNLSSLELGDSALYFCASSVGPGQKGERGTSGHTGELFFGEGSRLTVL.

The chain employs TRBV5-1 and TRBJ2-5; 7 nucleotides agree with TRBD1. J lost 1 base, V lost 4 bases, and 4 bases had no gene match. This CDR3 is 14 amino acids long. Germline CDR1 SGHRS, CDR2 YFSETQ. This CDR3 reads CASSPGTAQETQYF. The CDR3 nucleotides read TGCGCCAGCAGCCCAGGGACAGCCCAAGAGACCCAGTACTTC.

The chain links TRBV4-3 to TRBJ2-1; 7 positions agree with TRBD2. Germline V CDR1 and CDR2: LGHNA, YSLEER. The V gene end was trimmed by 4 bases and the J gene end by 0 bases; junction bases not matched to a gene: 6. The CDR3 is 16 residues long. CDR3 nucleotides: TGCGCCAGCAGCCCCGGCGGGGGAAGCTCCTACAATGAGCAGTTCTTC. This translates into CASSPGGGSSYNEQFF.

This chain connects TRBV2 to TRBJ2-5; 7 bases are a match to TRBD2. The V and J ends lost 6 bases and 7 bases, in that order; junction bases with no gene match: 17. Germline lookup yields CDR1 SNHLY and CDR2 FYNNEI. The CDR3 spans 16 residues. The CDR3 DNA is TGTGCCAGCAGAGAACATGGACTAGTCCGAACAGCGACCCAGTACTTC. Translating it yields CASREHGLVRTATQYF. The whole variable domain, filled in from reference TRBV2 and TRBJ2-5, reads EPEVTQTPSHQVTQMGQEVILRCVPISNHLYFYWYRQILGQKVEFLVSFYNNEISEKSEIFDDQFSVERPDGSNFTLKIRSTKLEDSAMYFCASREHGLVRTATQYFGPGTRLLVL.